The entry below gives a single T cell receptor beta chain sequence along with its context. What it recognizes is unknown. Trimming pared 7 bases from V and 2 bases from J, leaving 6 bases between. Germline loops: CDR1 ENHRY, CDR2 SYGVKD. The CDR3 extends over 12 amino acids. Profiling relied on immunoSEQ multiplex PCR, and the TCRdb table lists in-frame clones only, not all of them. The sample has over a million clones, around 76% seen once; the top ten hold about 1.5%. The data were obtained in a study of shared clonotypes between healthy human individuals. Overall study findings and caveats: Researchers found naive subsets generally carried larger estimated richness than memory subsets. Relative to clonotypes present in all four donors, those not shared had lower generation probabilities.

The clonotype originates from a man between 18 and 29 years old in good health. Sequencing was done on a sample of memory CD4+ T cells sorted from blood. Subset in this sample: CD45RA-negative fraction. This chain joins TRBV10-3 and TRBJ1-3; D remains unclear. The CDR3 coding sequence is TGTGCCATCATGACGACTGGAAACACCATATATTTT. Protein sequence: CAIMTTGNTIYF.